The next 18 T cell receptor beta chains were all read from a single sample in a study of blood T cell repertoires in COVID-19. The repertoire was sequenced with immunoSEQ multiplex PCR; TCRdb's copy has only in-frame clones and lacks some. Of 200,000 to 250,000 clones in the sample, around 84% were seen once. Sample: peripheral blood. The receptor source for this set is a man in his 60s with acute or convalescent COVID-19.

V usage is TRBV11-3 and J usage is TRBJ2-3, with 12 bases matching TRBD2. This CDR3 contains 17 residues. The ends lost 5 bases at V and 1 base at J; junction bases unmatched: 7. Germline V gene sequence: CDR1 SGHNT, CDR2 YENEEA. The CDR3 DNA follows: TGTGCCAGCAGCCTGAAACTAGCGGGGGGTCGCACAGATACGCAGTATTTT. It translates to CASSLKLAGGRTDTQYF.

The chain uses TRBV18 and TRBJ2-7; 8 bases are shared with TRBD1. The CDR3 runs to 13 residues. Trimming took 6 bases from V and 5 from J; bases not matched to a gene: 6. Germline CDR1 and CDR2: KGHSH and LQKENI. The CDR3 DNA follows: TGTGCCAGCTCCTTGGACAGGGTTAACGAGCAGTACTTC. This encodes CASSLDRVNEQYF.

The chain links TRBV25-1 to TRBJ2-7; 10 bases are a match to TRBD1. Germline V gives CDR1 MGHDK, CDR2 SYGVNS. This CDR3 comprises 14 residues. V gave up 9 bases and J gave up 0 bases; unmatched junction bases: 5. The CDR3 nucleotides read TGTGCCAGATGGGGACAGGGGATCTCCTACGAGCAGTACTTC. It codes for CARWGQGISYEQYF.

The chain joins TRBV6-4 to TRBJ1-1; TRBD1 matches at 9 bases. The V and J ends lost 6 bases and 4 bases, in that order; junction bases with no gene match: 3. In germline, CDR1 is MRHNA, CDR2 SNTAGT. This CDR3 has 13 residues. DNA of the CDR3: TGTGCCAGCAGGGAGGACAGGGGCACTGAAGCTTTCTTT. Residues: CASREDRGTEAFF.

This rearrangement joins TRBV9 to TRBJ2-3; D gene ambiguous. The germline gives CDR1 SGDLS, CDR2 YYNGEE. V dropped 4 bases and J dropped 0 bases, with 18 bases sitting between them. CDR3 length: 17 residues. The CDR3 sequence is CASSTENRATSTDTQYF. The CDR3 DNA is TGTGCCAGCAGCACCGAAAATCGAGCGACTAGCACAGATACGCAGTATTTT.

The rearrangement links TRBV7-2 to TRBJ1-2; D remains ambiguous. The germline V and J ends were trimmed by 5 bases and 3 bases, with 19 bases remaining between them. The CDR3 extends over 16 amino acids. Germline CDR1 is SGHTA and CDR2 is FQGNSA. This CDR3 reads CASSPGPGSTYYGYTF. Written as DNA, the CDR3 is TGTGCCAGCAGCCCAGGTCCGGGGAGTACGTACTATGGCTACACCTTC.

The chain carries TRBV4-3 and TRBJ1-1; the D is unclear. The germline V gene encodes CDR1 LGHNA and CDR2 YSLEER. V lost 0 bases and J lost 4, with 12 bases in between. This CDR3 comprises 15 residues. The CDR3 here is CASSQERAATTEAFF. In nucleotides, the CDR3 is TGCGCCAGCAGCCAAGAGAGGGCAGCGACCACTGAAGCTTTCTTT.

V gene TRBV7-2 combines with J gene TRBJ1-2; TRBD1 agrees at 7 bases. The CDR3 has 13 residues. After removal of 10 bases from V and 2 bases from J, the junction contained 7 bases not matched to a gene. The germline V gene has CDR1 SGHTA and CDR2 FQGNSA. CDR3 amino acids: CATGPGQNYGYTF. The CDR3 region has the DNA TGTGCCACGGGACCGGGACAGAACTATGGCTACACCTTC.

This rearrangement joins TRBV19 to TRBJ2-3; 12 bases are shared with TRBD1. The CDR3 runs to 16 residues. Looked up from germline, CDR1 is LNHDA and CDR2 is SQIVND (reference sequence). The V and J ends lost 4 bases and 1 base, in that order; junction bases with no gene match: 3. The CDR3 sequence: CASSKGTGGGTDTQYF. The CDR3, as DNA: TGTGCCAGTAGTAAGGGGACAGGGGGCGGCACAGATACGCAGTATTTT.

The rearrangement uses TRBV14 and TRBJ2-1; no clear D gene. The CDR3 sequence is 15 residues long. Looked up from germline, CDR1 is SGHDN and CDR2 is FVKESK. Deletions cut 4 bases from V and 4 bases from J, with 14 bases between. This CDR3 reads CASSPYSDSYNEQFF. The DNA for the CDR3 is TGTGCCAGCAGCCCCTATTCCGACTCTTACAATGAGCAGTTCTTC.

This clone was recorded a few times. The genes are TRBV7-3 and TRBJ2-7, with 10 bases lining up with TRBD1. Germline V gives CDR1 SGHTA, CDR2 FQGTGA. CDR3 length equals 15 residues. J lost 0 bases, V lost 3 bases, and 2 bases had no gene match. CDR3: CASSLGQGTSYEQYF. The CDR3 DNA follows: TGTGCCAGCAGCTTGGGACAGGGGACCTCCTACGAGCAGTACTTC.

This clone was counted only a few times. The chain carries TRBV6-2 or TRBV6-3 and TRBJ2-7; 8 bases align to TRBD1. This CDR3 is built from 15 residues. Germline assignment: CDR1 MNHEY and CDR2 SVGEGT. The ends lost 2 bases at V and 4 bases at J; junction bases unmatched: 7. The CDR3 loop reads CASSYIGQGPYEQYF. CDR3 DNA sequence: TGTGCCAGCAGTTACATCGGACAGGGCCCGTACGAGCAGTACTTC.

CDR3: CASSLADRSNYGYTF. DNA of the CDR3: TGTGCCAGCAGCTTGGCCGACAGATCTAACTATGGCTACACCTTC. The V and J genes are TRBV5-4 and TRBJ1-2; perhaps TRBD1 as D (5 bases). This CDR3 has 15 residues. In germline, CDR1 is SGHNT, CDR2 YYREEE (reference sequence). V lost 0 bases and J 0 bases, leaving 9 bases between the germline ends.

This chain uses TRBV5-5 with TRBJ1-2, with 7 bases fitting TRBD1. V shed 3 bases and J 4 bases; nucleotides not matched to a gene: 12. Germline loops: CDR1 SGHKS, CDR2 YYEKEE (reference sequence). The length of the CDR3 is 16 residues. The CDR3 DNA reads as TGTGCCAGCAGCTCCCTTGTGTCGGGACAGTTCTATGGCTACACCTTC. It codes for CASSSLVSGQFYGYTF. The full variable domain, in which reference TRBV5-5 and TRBJ1-2 provide the parts outside the CDR3, is DAGVTQSPTHLIKTRGQQVTLRCSPISGHKSVSWYQQVLGQGPQFIFQYYEKEERGRGNFPDRFSARQFPNYSSELNVNALLLGDSALYLCASSSLVSGQFYGYTFGSGTRLTVV.

The chain employs TRBV3-1 (or the pseudogene TRBV3-2) and TRBJ2-5; 7 bases agree with TRBD2. The CDR3 is 15 residues long. Germline V CDR1 and CDR2: LGHDT, YNNKEL (reference sequence). The V and J ends lost 1 base and 2 bases, in that order; junction bases with no gene match: 4. The CDR3, as DNA: TGTGCCAGCAGCCAAGTCCAGCGGGGACAAGAGACCCAGTACTTC. It specifies CASSQVQRGQETQYF.

Comments on this clone: Other nucleotide sequences from this sample produce the same CDR3. The rearrangement links TRBV12-3 or TRBV12-4 to TRBJ2-5, with D hard to call. V was trimmed by 5 bases and J by 5 bases, leaving 6 bases between them. The CDR3 extends over 11 amino acids. The chain's CDR3 is CASSPEETQYF. CDR3 DNA: TGTGCCAGCAGTCCGGAGGAGACCCAGTACTTC.

V gene TRBV28 combines with J gene TRBJ2-5, with 8 nucleotides matching TRBD2. The CDR3 is made up of 13 amino acids. The germline gives CDR1 MDHEN, CDR2 SYDVKM. V lost 6 bases to trimming and J lost 1 base; unmatched junction nucleotides: 1. The CDR3 spells CASRAGVQETQYF. CDR3 sequence (DNA): TGTGCCAGCAGAGCGGGGGTCCAAGAGACCCAGTACTTC.

This CDR3 is CASSTKTQGNEQFF. In DNA form, the CDR3 reads TGTGCCAGTAGTACCAAGACACAGGGCAATGAGCAGTTCTTC. The gene calls are TRBV19 and TRBJ2-1; perhaps TRBD1 as D (6 bases). The CDR3 is 14 residues long. Germline V gives CDR1 LNHDA, CDR2 SQIVND (reference sequence). V shed 4 bases and J shed 6 bases, with 13 bases lying between them.